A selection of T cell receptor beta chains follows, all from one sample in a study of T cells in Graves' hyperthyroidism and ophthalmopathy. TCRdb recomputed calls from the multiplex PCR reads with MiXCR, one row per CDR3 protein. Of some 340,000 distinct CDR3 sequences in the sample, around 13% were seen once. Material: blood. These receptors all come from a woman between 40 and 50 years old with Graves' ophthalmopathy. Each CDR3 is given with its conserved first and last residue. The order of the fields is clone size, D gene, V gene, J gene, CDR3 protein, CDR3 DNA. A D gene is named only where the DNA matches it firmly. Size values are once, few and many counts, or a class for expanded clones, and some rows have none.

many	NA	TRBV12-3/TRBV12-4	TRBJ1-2	CASSPGEYGYTF	TGTGCCAGCAGCCCCGGGGAATATGGCTACACCTTC
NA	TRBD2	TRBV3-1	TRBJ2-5	CASSHPAGGLWEVTETQYF	TGTGCCAGCAGCCACCCCGCGGGGGGGTTATGGGAGGTTACCGAGACCCAGTACTTC
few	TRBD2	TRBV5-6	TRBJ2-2	CASSEGLEGGELFF	TGTGCCAGCAGCGAGGGACTAGAGGGCGGGGAGCTGTTTTTT
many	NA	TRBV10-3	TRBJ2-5	CAISMTSQETQYF	TGTGCCATCAGTATGACTAGTCAAGAGACCCAGTACTTC
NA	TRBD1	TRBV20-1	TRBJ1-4	CSASTGTANEKLFF	TGCAGTGCTAGTACCGGGACAGCTAATGAAAAACTGTTTTTT
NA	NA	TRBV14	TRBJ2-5	CASSQDLGRGETQYF	TGTGCCAGCAGCCAAGATTTGGGAAGGGGTGAGACCCAGTACTTC
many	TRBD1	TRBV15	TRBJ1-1	CATSTRSGGHTEAFF	TGTGCCACCAGCACCCGGTCAGGGGGGCACACTGAAGCTTTCTTT
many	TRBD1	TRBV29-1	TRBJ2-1	CSVGTGLGFYNEQFF	TGCAGCGTAGGGACAGGCTTAGGGTTCTACAATGAGCAGTTCTTC
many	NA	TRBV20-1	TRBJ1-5	CSARGPALNQPQHF	TGCAGTGCTAGAGGCCCTGCCCTGAATCAGCCCCAGCATTTT
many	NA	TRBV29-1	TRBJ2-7	CSVFASEQYF	TGCAGCGTTTTCGCCTCCGAGCAGTACTTC
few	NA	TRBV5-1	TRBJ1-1	CASSLVAGGHTEAFF	TGCGCCAGCAGCTTGGTGGCCGGGGGGCACACTGAAGCTTTCTTT
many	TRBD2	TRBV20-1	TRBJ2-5	CSAFRTSGRAETQYF	TGCAGTGCTTTCCGGACTAGCGGGAGGGCTGAGACCCAGTACTTC
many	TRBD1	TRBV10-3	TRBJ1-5	CAISVTGGFQPQHF	TGTGCCATCAGTGTTACAGGGGGCTTTCAGCCCCAGCATTTT
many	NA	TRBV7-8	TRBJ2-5	CASSLEYPSGYQETQYF	TGTGCCAGCAGCTTAGAGTACCCCTCAGGGTACCAAGAGACCCAGTACTTC
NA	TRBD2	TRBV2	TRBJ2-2	CASRVAGPNTGELFF	TGTGCCAGCAGGGTAGCGGGCCCGAACACCGGGGAGCTGTTTTTT
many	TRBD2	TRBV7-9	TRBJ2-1	CASSSPSGSYNEQFF	TGTGCCAGCAGCTCGCCTAGCGGGAGTTACAATGAGCAGTTCTTC
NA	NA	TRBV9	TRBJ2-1	CASSVGQVNEQFF	TGTGCCAGCAGCGTAGGACAAGTAAATGAGCAGTTCTTC
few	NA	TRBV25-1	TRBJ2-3	CASTESTDTQYF	TGTGCCAGCACCGAGAGCACAGATACGCAGTATTTT
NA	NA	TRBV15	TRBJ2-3	CATSREIARNTDTQYF	TGTGCCACCAGCAGAGAAATAGCGCGTAACACAGATACGCAGTATTTT
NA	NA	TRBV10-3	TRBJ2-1	CAISEGVNEQFF	TGTGCCATCAGTGAGGGCGTCAATGAGCAGTTCTTC
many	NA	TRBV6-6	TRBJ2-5	CASSYGAQETQYF	TGTGCCAGCAGTTACGGGGCTCAAGAGACCCAGTACTTC
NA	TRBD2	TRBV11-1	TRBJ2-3	CASRPQFGGTSTDTQYF	TGTGCCAGCAGGCCTCAATTCGGGGGGACTAGCACAGATACGCAGTATTTT
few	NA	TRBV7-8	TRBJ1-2	CASSQGQGYNYGYTF	TGTGCCAGCAGCCAGGGGCAGGGTTATAACTATGGCTACACCTTC
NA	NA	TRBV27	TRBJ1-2	CASSSDSRHGYTF	TGTGCCAGCAGTTCGGACAGCCGCCATGGCTACACCTTC
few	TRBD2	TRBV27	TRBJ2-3	CASSILAGVSDTQYF	TGTGCCAGCAGTATACTAGCGGGAGTGTCAGATACGCAGTATTTT
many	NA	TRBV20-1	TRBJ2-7	CSARELYEQYF	TGCAGTGCTAGAGAGTTGTACGAGCAGTACTTC
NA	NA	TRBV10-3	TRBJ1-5	CATLGEGRGNQPQHF	TGTGCCACCCTAGGGGAGGGACGGGGCAATCAGCCCCAGCATTTT
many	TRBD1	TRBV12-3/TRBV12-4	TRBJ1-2	CASSLNRGPGGYTF	TGTGCCAGCAGTTTAAACAGGGGCCCGGGTGGCTACACCTTC
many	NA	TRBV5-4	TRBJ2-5	CASSKGPGETQYF	TGTGCCAGCAGCAAGGGTCCTGGGGAGACCCAGTACTTC
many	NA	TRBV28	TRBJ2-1	CASIRRAGNNEQFF	TGTGCCAGCATCCGAAGGGCGGGGAACAATGAGCAGTTCTTC
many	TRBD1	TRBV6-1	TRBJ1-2	CASSAGWTGNYGYTF	TGTGCCAGCAGCGCCGGTTGGACAGGGAACTATGGCTACACCTTC
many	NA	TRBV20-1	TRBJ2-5	CSALRDSGETQYF	TGCAGTGCCCTCCGGGACTCGGGAGAGACCCAGTACTTC
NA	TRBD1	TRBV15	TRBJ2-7	CATSKEGTGIDEQYF	TGTGCCACCAGCAAAGAAGGGACAGGGATAGATGAGCAGTACTTC
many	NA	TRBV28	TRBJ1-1	CASSFGIANTEAFF	TGTGCCAGCAGTTTTGGAATCGCGAACACTGAAGCTTTCTTT
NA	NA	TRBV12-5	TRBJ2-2	CASGFYRGAVAGELFF	TGTGCTAGTGGTTTCTACCGGGGGGCGGTCGCCGGGGAGCTGTTTTTT
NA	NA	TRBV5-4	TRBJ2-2	CASSFSAHGELFF	TGTGCCAGCAGCTTTTCAGCACACGGGGAGCTGTTTTTT
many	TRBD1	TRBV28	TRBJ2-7	CASSLSDRDSYEQYF	TGTGCCAGCAGTTTAAGTGACAGGGACTCCTACGAGCAGTACTTC
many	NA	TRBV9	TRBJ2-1	CASSVAESSEEQFF	TGTGCCAGCAGCGTAGCCGAGTCTAGCGAGGAGCAGTTCTTC
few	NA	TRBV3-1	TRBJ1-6	CASSQGQYNSPLHF	TGTGCCAGCAGCCAAGGACAGTATAATTCACCCCTCCACTTT
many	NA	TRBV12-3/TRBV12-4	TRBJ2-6	CASSLIASGANVLTF	TGTGCCAGCAGTTTAATCGCCTCTGGGGCCAACGTCCTGACTTTC
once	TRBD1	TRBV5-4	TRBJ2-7	CASSRPAQGATYEQYF	TGTGCCAGCAGCAGACCCGCACAGGGGGCCACCTACGAGCAGTACTTC
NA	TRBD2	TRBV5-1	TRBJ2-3	CASRVSGGATDTQYF	TGCGCCAGCAGAGTCAGCGGGGGAGCCACAGATACGCAGTATTTT
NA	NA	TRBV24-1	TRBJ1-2	CATSDSTETEANYGYTF	TGTGCCACCAGTGATTCGACGGAGACAGAAGCTAACTATGGCTACACCTTC
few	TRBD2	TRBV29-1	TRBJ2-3	CSVAVAGGTDTQYF	TGCAGCGTTGCGGTAGCGGGGGGCACAGATACGCAGTATTTT
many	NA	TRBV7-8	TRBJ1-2	CASSLGRSNYGYTF	TGTGCCAGCAGCCTGGGACGGTCTAACTATGGCTACACCTTC
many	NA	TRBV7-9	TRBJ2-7	CASSPSNSYEQYF	TGTGCCAGCAGCCCGTCCAATTCCTACGAGCAGTACTTC
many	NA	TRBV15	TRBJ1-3	CATSRASGNTIYF	TGTGCCACCAGCAGAGCCTCTGGAAACACCATATATTTT
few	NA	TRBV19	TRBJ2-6	CASSLRQAGANVLTF	TGTGCCAGTAGTCTACGACAGGCTGGGGCCAACGTCCTGACTTTC
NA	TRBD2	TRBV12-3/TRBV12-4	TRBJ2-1	CASSTSGGQFF	TGTGCCAGCAGCACTAGCGGGGGGCAGTTCTTC
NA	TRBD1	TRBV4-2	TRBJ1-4	CASSQGQGGEKLVF	TGTGCCAGCAGCCAAGGACAGGGAGGTGAAAAACTGGTTTTT
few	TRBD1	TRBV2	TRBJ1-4	CASSEGTGDATNEKLFF	TGTGCCAGCAGTGAAGGGACAGGGGATGCAACTAATGAAAAACTGTTTTTT
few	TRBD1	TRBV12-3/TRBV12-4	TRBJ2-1	CASSSTDRSYNEQFF	TGTGCCAGCAGTTCAACGGACAGGTCGTACAATGAGCAGTTCTTC
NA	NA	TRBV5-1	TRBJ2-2	CASSASQGSGGELFF	TGCGCCAGCAGCGCCTCACAGGGTAGCGGCGGGGAGCTGTTTTTT
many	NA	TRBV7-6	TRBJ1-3	CASSGGGGVGNTIYF	TGTGCCAGCAGCGGCGGGGGAGGGGTCGGAAACACCATATATTTT
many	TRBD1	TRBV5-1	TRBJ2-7	CASSLLTGNYEQYF	TGCGCCAGCAGCTTGCTGACAGGGAACTACGAGCAGTACTTC
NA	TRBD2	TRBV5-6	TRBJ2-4	CASSWGKSGRIINIQYF	TGTGCCAGCAGCTGGGGAAAGAGCGGGAGAATTATAAACATTCAGTACTTC
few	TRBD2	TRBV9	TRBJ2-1	CASSESGRTNEQFF	TGTGCCAGCAGCGAAAGCGGGAGGACGAATGAGCAGTTCTTC
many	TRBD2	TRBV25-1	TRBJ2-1	CASTGGPGEGRNEQFF	TGTGCCAGCACGGGGGGACCCGGTGAGGGCAGGAATGAGCAGTTCTTC
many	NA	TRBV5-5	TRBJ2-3	CASSLDRRPEHLPGTDTQYF	TGTGCCAGCAGCTTGGATCGACGCCCGGAGCACCTCCCTGGCACAGATACGCAGTATTTT
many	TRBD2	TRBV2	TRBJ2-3	CASSPGLAGYTDTQYF	TGTGCCAGCAGTCCAGGACTAGCGGGATACACAGATACGCAGTATTTT